The rows below give T cell receptor beta chains drawn from one sample of a study of OX40 agonist ivuxolimab in advanced cancers. Data came from immunoSEQ multiplex PCR; TCRdb stores just in-frame clones and leaves some out. The profile shows about 70,000 clones, roughly 87% of them singletons. The source material was CD4+ or CD8+ T cells sorted from blood, sampled in a trial of the OX40 agonist ivuxolimab. The receptors stem from an adult with an advanced solid tumor such as melanoma, head and neck, liver or kidney cancer. The CDR3 runs from the conserved cysteine through the conserved F or W. The order of the fields is J gene, clone size, D gene, V gene, CDR3 DNA, CDR3 protein. D genes are given only for firm matches. Size tells how often a clone was seen (once, few, many) or the class of an expanded clone, and some rows leave it out.

TRBJ2-2	few	TRBD2	TRBV10-2	TGCGCCAGCAGGGCGGGGGGACCGAACACCGGGGAGCTGTTTTTT	CASRAGGPNTGELFF
TRBJ1-6	.	.	TRBV2	TGTGCCAGCACGACAGAGAGCTATAATTCACCCCTCCACTTT	CASTTESYNSPLHF
TRBJ1-2	.	TRBD1	TRBV7-2	TGTGCCAGCAGCTTAAGACAGGGGTTCACCTTC	CASSLRQGFTF
TRBJ2-3	.	.	TRBV10-2	TGCGCCAGCAGTGTCCTTCTAGACAGCACAGATACGCAGTATTTT	CASSVLLDSTDTQYF
TRBJ1-5	.	.	TRBV10-3	TGTGCCATCAGTGACTATGATCAGCCCCAGCATTTT	CAISDYDQPQHF
TRBJ2-1	.	TRBD2	TRBV30	TGTGCCTCTAGCGGGGGGGCTTACAATGAGCAGTTCTTC	CASSGGAYNEQFF
TRBJ2-3	once	.	TRBV2	TGTGCCAGCAGTGAGTATGGCAGGCTTAGCACAGATACGCAGTATTTT	CASSEYGRLSTDTQYF
TRBJ1-2	few	.	TRBV6-1	TGTGCCAGCAGTGAAACCACTAGAGGAGATTATGGCTACACCTTC	CASSETTRGDYGYTF
TRBJ2-3	.	TRBD2	TRBV4-1	TGCGCCAGCCGGGAACTAGCGGGGGATACAGATACGCAGTATTTT	CASRELAGDTDTQYF
TRBJ2-3	once	.	TRBV7-9	TGTGCCAGCAGCTTAGGGTCCCTGAGCACAGATACGCAGTATTTT	CASSLGSLSTDTQYF
TRBJ2-7	.	.	TRBV11-2	TGTGCCAGCAGCCTGACCTTAGGGCAGGACGAGCAGTACTTC	CASSLTLGQDEQYF
TRBJ1-2	.	TRBD1	TRBV4-1	TGCGCCAGCAGCCAAGATTTTGAAGGGGGCGGCTATGGCTACACCTTC	CASSQDFEGGGYGYTF
TRBJ2-7	.	.	TRBV6-5	TGTGCCAGCAGTTACTCGACAGCGAGCTCCTACGAGCAGTACTTC	CASSYSTASSYEQYF
TRBJ1-5	.	.	TRBV7-9	TGTGCCAGCAGCTTAGAGGGGTATAGCAATCAGCCCCAGCATTTT	CASSLEGYSNQPQHF
TRBJ2-7	once	TRBD2	TRBV2	TGTGCCAGCAGTGAAGCGTGGCGGGGGGGCCCCGAGCAGTACTTC	CASSEAWRGGPEQYF
TRBJ1-4	few	.	TRBV30	TGTGCCGTGGCGGGGGAGGGTTGGGAAAAACTGTTTTTT	CAVAGEGWEKLFF
TRBJ1-2	once	TRBD1	TRBV30	TGTGCCTGGAGTGTGGGACAGGGCTATGGCTACACCTTC	CAWSVGQGYGYTF
TRBJ2-1	.	.	TRBV5-1	TGCGCCAGCAGCTTGGGGGATGACTACAATGAGCAGTTCTTC	CASSLGDDYNEQFF
TRBJ2-3	.	TRBD2	TRBV5-1	TGCGCCAGCAGCAAGAAGACTAGCGGGGCTGGCACAGATACGCAGTATTTT	CASSKKTSGAGTDTQYF
TRBJ1-5	.	TRBD1	TRBV6-1	TGTGCCAGCAGTACCCGACAGGGCCCTCAGCCCCAGCATTTT	CASSTRQGPQPQHF
TRBJ1-3	.	.	TRBV10-1	TGCGCCAGCAGTGAGTCGATTGGGGAGAGGAACACCATATATTTT	CASSESIGERNTIYF
TRBJ2-7	.	TRBD2	TRBV5-4	TGTGCCAGCAGCCTCGGGGGGTGGACCAGTACCTACGAGCAGTACTTC	CASSLGGWTSTYEQYF
TRBJ1-4	few	TRBD1	TRBV18	TGTGCCAGCTCGTCTGGACAGGGCGCCGAAAAACTGTTTTTT	CASSSGQGAEKLFF
TRBJ2-5	.	TRBD1	TRBV11-2	TGTGCCAGCAGCGCCACAGGGGGCCCAGAGACCCAGTACTTC	CASSATGGPETQYF
TRBJ2-2	.	.	TRBV28	TGTGCCAGCAGATTCAGGGTCAGGACCGGGGAGCTGTTTTTT	CASRFRVRTGELFF
TRBJ1-4	.	.	TRBV14	TGTGCCAGCAGCCAATACGGACAAATTGAAAAACTGTTTTTT	CASSQYGQIEKLFF
TRBJ2-1	.	TRBD2	TRBV11-2	TGTGCCAGCAGTTCGAGCGGGGATCGGAATGAGCAGTTCTTC	CASSSSGDRNEQFF
TRBJ2-1	.	TRBD2	TRBV11-2	TGTGCCAGCAGCAACCGGGGAGGCAGCGGGGGGCGACTCGAGCAGTTCTTC	CASSNRGGSGGRLEQFF
TRBJ2-7	.	.	TRBV27	TGTGCCAGCAAATTTAGTGGAGGGGGCGAGCAGTACTTC	CASKFSGGGEQYF
TRBJ1-2	.	.	TRBV5-1	TGCGCCAGCAGCTTCAAGGGAGTGGAACTATCCTATGGCTACACCTTC	CASSFKGVELSYGYTF
TRBJ2-1	few	TRBD2	TRBV12-5	TGTGCTAGTGGTTTGGGGCTAGCGGGGGGAAATGAGCAGTTCTTC	CASGLGLAGGNEQFF
TRBJ1-5	.	.	TRBV6-1	TGTGCCAGCAGTGAAAGGACGGGAGGTGGGCAGCCCCAGCATTTT	CASSERTGGGQPQHF
TRBJ2-3	once	.	TRBV7-2	TGTGCCAGCAGCTTAGGGAGGGCGCGCAGAGATACGCAGTATTTT	CASSLGRARRDTQYF
TRBJ1-2	.	.	TRBV6-5	TGTGCCAGCAGTTATAAGGACTATGGCTACACCTTC	CASSYKDYGYTF
TRBJ1-1	.	.	TRBV4-1	TGCGCCAGCAGCCAACTTTCCACAGGGTTGAACACTGAAGCTTTCTTT	CASSQLSTGLNTEAFF
TRBJ1-6	.	TRBD1	TRBV25-1	TGTGCCAGCAGTGAATATTCCCGACAGGGGGCTGATTCACCCCTCCACTTT	CASSEYSRQGADSPLHF
TRBJ1-1	.	.	TRBV19	TGTGCCAGTAGCAAGCGGGAGGGGGGCGTGGGTTGGGACACTGAAGCTTTCTTT	CASSKREGGVGWDTEAFF
TRBJ1-1	once	TRBD1	TRBV5-1	TGCGCCAGCAGCCGACAAGGGACAGGGGGGAACACTGAAGCTTTCTTT	CASSRQGTGGNTEAFF
TRBJ2-7	.	TRBD1	TRBV20-1	TGCAGTTCCCCGGGACAGAACGAGCAGTACTTC	CSSPGQNEQYF
TRBJ2-1	.	TRBD1	TRBV2	TGTGCCAGCACAATAGATGGGACAGGTGATAGAGAGCAGTTCTTC	CASTIDGTGDREQFF
TRBJ1-6	.	.	TRBV28	TGTGCCAGCAGTTTAGGGTACTCCTATAATTCACCCCTCCACTTT	CASSLGYSYNSPLHF
TRBJ2-5	.	.	TRBV2	TGTGCCAGCAGTGAAAAGGGGACCCAGTACTTC	CASSEKGTQYF
TRBJ2-3	once	TRBD1	TRBV5-1	TGCGCCAGCAGCCTCGGACAGGGTACGCAGTATTTT	CASSLGQGTQYF
TRBJ2-5	.	.	TRBV18	TGTGCCAGCGGACATCAAGAGACCCAGTACTTC	CASGHQETQYF
TRBJ1-5	.	.	TRBV18	TGTGCCAGCTCACCATCCACCGGCAGCAATCAGCCCCAGCATTTT	CASSPSTGSNQPQHF
TRBJ1-1	.	.	TRBV11-3	TGTGCCAGCAGCCAAAACAAATACACTGAAGCTTTCTTT	CASSQNKYTEAFF
TRBJ1-1	.	TRBD1	TRBV10-3	TGTGCCATCAGGCCGGACAGGGGCGAAACTGAAGCTTTCTTT	CAIRPDRGETEAFF